This T cell receptor beta chain was captured in a study of cytomegalovirus exposure and HLA in healthy donors. The CDR3 is 15 residues long. With 3 bases removed from V and 5 bases from J, the gap between germline ends came to 14 bases. Germline assignment: CDR1 ENHRY and CDR2 SYGVKD. It was with 60 Vbeta and 13 Jbeta primers that the PCR ran. Assay used: immunoSEQ multiplex PCR; TCRdb lists only in-frame clones, some missing. The table has tens of thousands of clones, approximately 80% seen once. The chain couples TRBV10-3 to TRBJ1-3; D is possibly TRBD1 (6 bases). Material for sequencing was PBMCs. The receptor was derived from a man aged 25-45 years in good health and CMV-seronegative. CDR3 sequence: CAISDPTGDRNTIYF. CDR3 in DNA: TGTGCCATCAGTGACCCGACAGGAGACAGAAACACCATATATTTT.